A selection of T cell receptor beta chains follows, all from one sample in a study of OX40 agonist ivuxolimab in advanced cancers. Profiled with immunoSEQ multiplex PCR; TCRdb holds only in-frame clones, not every one. The profile covers about 24,000 clones, with around 85% appearing a single time and approximately 15% taken by the ten largest. Sequences were derived from CD4+ or CD8+ T cells sorted from blood, sampled in a trial of the OX40 agonist ivuxolimab. These receptors all stem from an adult with an advanced solid tumor such as melanoma, head and neck, liver or kidney cancer. Both conserved end residues are part of each CDR3. Expanded clones get a size class; other rows say once, few or many, or leave the size out.

v_call	j_call	clone_size	cdr3_aa
TRBV6-6	TRBJ1-1	.	CASSYALAAEAFF
TRBV7-2	TRBJ2-3	.	CASSLRPSSTTDTQYF
TRBV11-2	TRBJ2-3	few	CASSLDRDTQYF
TRBV18	TRBJ2-7	.	CASSPQGSTSYEQYF
TRBV6-5	TRBJ1-1	.	CASTTPMGGGEAFF
TRBV10-3	TRBJ1-5	.	CAISSQADNQPQHF
TRBV9	TRBJ2-5	.	CASSVGGGRETQYF
TRBV5-8	TRBJ2-2	.	CASSSQGHSTGELFF
TRBV4-3	TRBJ2-7	.	CASSQDWTPGAYEQYF
TRBV7-9	TRBJ1-5	.	CASSFGGGDQPQHF
TRBV7-9	TRBJ2-7	.	CASSKQGSSYEQYF
TRBV14	TRBJ2-3	.	CASSQGRGSPSYIHTQYF
TRBV15	TRBJ2-3	.	CASQRASGGARNTQYF
TRBV19	TRBJ1-1	few	CASSLDRVVNTEAFF
TRBV7-8	TRBJ1-3	.	CASSFGEAGNTIYF
TRBV14	TRBJ2-5	.	CASSQDMGETQYF
TRBV27	TRBJ2-1	.	CASRKPGLAPVNEQFF
TRBV4-2	TRBJ2-1	.	CASSQDAPTSSYNEQFF
TRBV11-3	TRBJ2-1	.	CASSTQGGNEQFF
TRBV9	TRBJ2-5	.	CASSVGGGGGETQYF
TRBV9	TRBJ1-2	.	CASSVGFGQVPNYGYTF
TRBV5-1	TRBJ2-5	.	CASSFRGQETQYF
TRBV7-9	TRBJ2-1	.	CASSLEGSHEQFF
TRBV7-2	.	.	CASSYRDSGSYEQYF
TRBV6-5	TRBJ2-5	.	CASRSPPGQEQYF
TRBV6-6	TRBJ1-2	.	CASSAERGWSYGYTF
TRBV6-1	TRBJ1-1	.	CASSGRLQGGRDTEAFF
TRBV4-3	TRBJ1-2	.	CASSQDNNYGYTF
TRBV5-1	TRBJ2-3	.	CASSRSTDTQYF
TRBV7-3	TRBJ1-6	.	CASSLGPYNSPLHF
TRBV10-3	TRBJ2-1	.	CAISETASGVYNEQFF
TRBV5-1	TRBJ1-1	.	CASSQTQGATEAFF
TRBV7-3	TRBJ2-1	.	CASSSATGLAGESYNEQFF
TRBV6-5	TRBJ2-7	.	CASRRTGDLREQYF
TRBV6-5	TRBJ1-1	.	CASSYSSASNTEAFF
TRBV7-2	TRBJ1-5	.	CASSLGPRAYNQPQHF
TRBV7-3	TRBJ2-1	.	CASSLSTANEQFF
TRBV5-1	TRBJ2-7	once	CASSLDGRVNEQYF
TRBV6-5	TRBJ1-2	once	CASRHHLGGQDGYTF
TRBV5-1	TRBJ2-2	.	CASSLSDYRGDQLFF
TRBV4-1	TRBJ2-2	.	CASSRIGLAGMNTGELFF
TRBV11-2	TRBJ2-5	.	CASSPTRGQETQYF
TRBV5-1	TRBJ2-7	.	CASSLGVVGSYEQYF
TRBV6-6	TRBJ2-7	.	CASSYTPGEQYF
TRBV5-6	TRBJ1-2	.	CASRKPSNYGYTF
TRBV19	TRBJ2-3	.	CASSPGLETDTQYF
TRBV5-1	TRBJ1-1	.	CASRTVNTEAFF
TRBV29-1	TRBJ2-5	.	CSVSLVQETQYF
TRBV6-1	TRBJ1-3	.	CASSEGGLGNTIYF
TRBV18	TRBJ2-3	.	CASSPGTSGVDTQYF
TRBV18	TRBJ2-1	.	CASSPKRTGYNEQFF
TRBV5-1	TRBJ1-4	.	CASSRNRATNEKLFF
TRBV2	TRBJ1-3	.	CASSPRATSGNTIYF
TRBV6-1	TRBJ1-4	.	CASSGTAPVNEKLFF